This T cell receptor beta chain was found in a study of blood T cell repertoires in COVID-19. The V gene lost 3 bases and the J gene lost 2 bases, with 19 bases spanning the gap. The V gene's germline CDR1 is LGHNA and CDR2 YSLEER. The CDR3 has 18 residues. In the authors' methods: Reference gene primer amplification in the assay estimated nucleated cell counts. TCRdb keeps only in-frame clones here, not all; method: immunoSEQ multiplex PCR. D and trimming come from the DNA, and the V and J calls and clone size come from that table. The sample holds 96,000 or so clones; roughly nine tenths are singletons and the top ten take 1.5% to 2%.

The chain couples TRBV4-3 to TRBJ2-2; perhaps TRBD1 as D (6 bases). The receptor was derived from a man aged 55-75 years with acute or convalescent COVID-19. The sample consisted of peripheral blood. The CDR3 spells CASSHGPPRGANTGELFF. The CDR3 bases are TGCGCCAGCAGCCACGGGCCCCCCAGGGGCGCCAACACCGGGGAGCTGTTTTTT.